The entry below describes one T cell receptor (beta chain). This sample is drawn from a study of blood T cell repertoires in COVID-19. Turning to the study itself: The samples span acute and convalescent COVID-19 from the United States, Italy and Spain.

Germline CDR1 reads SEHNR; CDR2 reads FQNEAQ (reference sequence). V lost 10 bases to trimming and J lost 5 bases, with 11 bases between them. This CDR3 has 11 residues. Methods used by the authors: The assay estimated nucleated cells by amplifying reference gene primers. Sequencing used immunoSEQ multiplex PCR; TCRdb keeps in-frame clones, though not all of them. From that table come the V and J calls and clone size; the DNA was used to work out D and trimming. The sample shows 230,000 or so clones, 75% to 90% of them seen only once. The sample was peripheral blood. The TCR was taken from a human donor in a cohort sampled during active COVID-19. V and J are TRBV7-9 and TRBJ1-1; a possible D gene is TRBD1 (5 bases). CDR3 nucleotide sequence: TGTGCCATGGGGGGAGGAACTGAAGCTTTCTTT. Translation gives CAMGGGTEAFF.